A single sample is the source of the 6 T cell receptor beta chains below, sequenced in a study of blood T cell repertoires in COVID-19. Generated by immunoSEQ multiplex PCR, the TCRdb table keeps only in-frame clones and is missing some. The sample includes 300,000 to 400,000 clones, around 87% of them seen just once. The sample was peripheral blood. The source is a man aged 45-60 years with active or convalescent COVID-19.

CDR3 coding DNA: TGTGCCAGCAGCCCCAGGGGGCAGATCGGCTACACCTTC. Encoded protein: CASSPRGQIGYTF. The J gene is TRBJ1-2, the V gene TRBV6-6, with 8 bases matching TRBD1. This CDR3 contains 13 residues. Germline assignment: CDR1 MNHNY and CDR2 SVGAGI (reference sequence). Unmatched junction bases numbered 8, after V lost 6 bases and J lost 8 bases.

The rearrangement joins TRBV4-2 to TRBJ1-5; D is possibly TRBD1 (5 bases). This CDR3 is 15 amino acids long. CDR1 is LGHNA and CDR2 is YNFKEQ in the germline V gene. V shed 0 bases and J shed 5 bases, with 11 bases lying between them. CDR3 DNA sequence: TGTGCCAGCAGCCAAGATCTGGGGACTCATCAGCCCCAGCATTTT. Protein product: CASSQDLGTHQPQHF.

The J gene is TRBJ2-3, the V gene TRBV5-1, with unresolved D. This CDR3 has 14 amino acids. Germline V lookup: CDR1 SGHRS, CDR2 YFSETQ. V lost 0 bases and J 2 bases, leaving 7 bases between the germline ends. The CDR3 DNA reads TGCGCCAGCAGCTTGGGAGGAGACACAGATACGCAGTATTTT. Translated, it gives CASSLGGDTDTQYF.

This clone was recorded only once. The CDR3 DNA reads as TGTGCCAGCAGCAAAGTAGTCCCTTACAGGGTCACAGGCGTCACCATATATTTT. Translation gives CASSKVVPYRVTGVTIYF. This chain connects TRBV21-1 to TRBJ1-3; the table names TRBD1, a call not compared with the DNA. TRBV21-1 constitutes a pseudogene. The CDR3 contains 18 residues.

This clone was observed a single time. This chain joins TRBV7-6 and TRBJ1-6; weak D call: TRBD1 (5 bases). CDR3 size: 15 residues. Germline-derived CDR1 and CDR2 are SGHVS and FNYEAQ. V dropped 1 base and J dropped 8 bases, with 12 bases sitting between them. In nucleotides, the CDR3 is TGTGCCAGCAGCTTAGAGACAGCCACCCATTCACCCCTCCACTTT. This translates into CASSLETATHSPLHF.

J is TRBJ2-4 and V is TRBV7-2, with TRBD2 matching over 11 bases. Germline CDR1 is SGHTA and CDR2 is FQGNSA. Unmatched junction bases numbered 12, after V lost 5 bases and J lost 0 bases. This CDR3 has 19 residues. The CDR3 nucleotides read TGTGCCAGCAGCGAAAACCCTAGCGGGAGGCCCACAGCCAAAAACATTCAGTACTTC. Translated: CASSENPSGRPTAKNIQYF. The variable domain in full, completed from reference TRBV7-2 and TRBJ2-4, reads GAGVSQSPSNKVTEKGKDVELRCDPISGHTALYWYRQSLGQGLEFLIYFQGNSAPDKSGLPSDRFSAERTGGSVSTLTIQRTQQEDSAVYLCASSENPSGRPTAKNIQYFGAGTRLSVL.